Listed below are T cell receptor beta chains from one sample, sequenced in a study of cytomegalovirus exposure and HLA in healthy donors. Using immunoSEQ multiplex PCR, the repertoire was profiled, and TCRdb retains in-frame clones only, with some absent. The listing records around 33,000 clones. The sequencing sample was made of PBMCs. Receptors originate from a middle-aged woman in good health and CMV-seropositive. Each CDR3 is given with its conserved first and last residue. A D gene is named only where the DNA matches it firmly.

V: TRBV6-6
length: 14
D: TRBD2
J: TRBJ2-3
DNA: TGTGCCAGCAGCGCTAGCGGGAGCACAGATACGCAGTATTTT
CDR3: CASSASGSTDTQYF

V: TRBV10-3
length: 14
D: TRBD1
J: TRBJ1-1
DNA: TGTGCCATCAGGGACGGACAGGGGAACACTGAAGCTTTCTTT
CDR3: CAIRDGQGNTEAFF

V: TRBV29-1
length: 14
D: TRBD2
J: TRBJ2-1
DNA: TGCAGCGTTGTTCCTAGCGGGAAAAACAATGAGCAGTTCTTC
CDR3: CSVVPSGKNNEQFF

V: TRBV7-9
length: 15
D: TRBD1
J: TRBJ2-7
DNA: TGTGCCAGCAGCTTAGCCGTGACAGGGCGCGACGAGCAGTACTTC
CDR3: CASSLAVTGRDEQYF

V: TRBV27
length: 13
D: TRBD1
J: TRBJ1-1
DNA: TGTGCCAGCAGTAGACAGGGGAACACTGAAGCTTTCTTT
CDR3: CASSRQGNTEAFF

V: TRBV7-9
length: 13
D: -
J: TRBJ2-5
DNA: TGTGCCAGCAGCCCGACAAACCAAGAGACCCAGTACTTC
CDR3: CASSPTNQETQYF

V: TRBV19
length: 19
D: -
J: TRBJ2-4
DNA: TGTGCCAGTAGTATAGGGCCCCCCGCGGCGCCTGGGGCCAAAAACATTCAGTACTTC
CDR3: CASSIGPPAAPGAKNIQYF

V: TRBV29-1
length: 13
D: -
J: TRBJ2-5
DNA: TGCAGCTTCAGTTCGGGGGGCGGGCAGACCCAGTACTTC
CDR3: CSFSSGGGQTQYF

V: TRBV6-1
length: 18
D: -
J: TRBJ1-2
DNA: TGTGCCAGCAGTGCCCTCGGCGCCCCCGGGTCCCCTAACTATGGCTACACCTTC
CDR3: CASSALGAPGSPNYGYTF

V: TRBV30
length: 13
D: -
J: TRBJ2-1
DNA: TGTGCCTGCTTTGCTAGCTCCTACAATGAGCAGTTCTTC
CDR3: CACFASSYNEQFF

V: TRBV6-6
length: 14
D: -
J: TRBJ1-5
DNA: TGTGCCAGCATCAATATAGAAGGGGTACAGCCCCAGCATTTT
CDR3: CASINIEGVQPQHF

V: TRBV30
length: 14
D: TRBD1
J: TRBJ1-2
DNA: TGTGCCTGGAGACCCTCCGGGACAGTCTATGGCTACACCTTC
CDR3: CAWRPSGTVYGYTF

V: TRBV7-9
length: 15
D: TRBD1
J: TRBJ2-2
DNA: TGTGCCAGCAGCACGGGACAGGGGCGGACCGGGGAGCTGTTTTTT
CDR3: CASSTGQGRTGELFF

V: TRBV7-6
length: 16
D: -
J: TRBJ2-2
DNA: TGTGCCAGCAGCTTAGTAGTTACAGAGAACACCGGGGAGCTGTTTTTT
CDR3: CASSLVVTENTGELFF

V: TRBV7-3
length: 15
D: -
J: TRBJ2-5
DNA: TGTGCCAGCAGCTGGCAAGGGGGTGGACAAGAGACCCAGTACTTC
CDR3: CASSWQGGGQETQYF

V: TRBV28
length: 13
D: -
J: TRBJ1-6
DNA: TGTGCCAGCAGTTTGGACAGCCTTTCACCCCTCCACTTT
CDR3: CASSLDSLSPLHF

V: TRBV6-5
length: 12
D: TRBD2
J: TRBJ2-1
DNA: TGTGCCAGCAGTAGCTTAACTAGCGGGAGGTTCTTC
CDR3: CASSSLTSGRFF

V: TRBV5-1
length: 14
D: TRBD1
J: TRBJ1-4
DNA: TGCGCCAGCAGCTTAAGACAGGGCGGGGAAAAACTGTTTTTT
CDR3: CASSLRQGGEKLFF

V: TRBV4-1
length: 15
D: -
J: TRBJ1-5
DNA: TGCGCCAGCAGCCCGCCTGGACAGATAAATCAGCCCCAGCATTTT
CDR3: CASSPPGQINQPQHF

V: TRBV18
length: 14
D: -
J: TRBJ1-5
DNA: TGTGCCAGCTCACCCTTAGGAGGGAATCAGCCCCAGCATTTT
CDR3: CASSPLGGNQPQHF

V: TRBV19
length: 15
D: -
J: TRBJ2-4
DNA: TGTGCCAGTAGCCTCCTAGCCGGGGCCAAAAACATTCAGTACTTC
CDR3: CASSLLAGAKNIQYF

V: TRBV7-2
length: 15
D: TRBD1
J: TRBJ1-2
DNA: TGTGCCAGCAGCGAGGGACAGGGGGCCGACTATGGCTACACCTTC
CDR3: CASSEGQGADYGYTF

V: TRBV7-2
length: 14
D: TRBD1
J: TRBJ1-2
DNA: TGTGCCAGCAGCTCCAGACAGGGGGCGGATGGTTGTACCTTC
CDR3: CASSSRQGADGCTF

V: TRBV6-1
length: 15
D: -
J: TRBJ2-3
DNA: TGTGCCAGCAGTGGACGCAGCGGTTACACAGATACGCAGTATTTT
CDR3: CASSGRSGYTDTQYF

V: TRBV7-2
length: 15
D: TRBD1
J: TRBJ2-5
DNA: TGTGCCACGAGGACAGGGGTGGGATTGGGAGAGACCCAGTACTTC
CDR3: CATRTGVGLGETQYF

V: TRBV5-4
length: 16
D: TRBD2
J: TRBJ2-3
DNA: TGTGCCAGCAGCAATCCTACTAGCGGGAACACAGATACGCAGTATTTT
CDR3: CASSNPTSGNTDTQYF

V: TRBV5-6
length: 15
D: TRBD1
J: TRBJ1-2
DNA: TGTGCCAGCAGCTTGCCTGACAGGGCATACTATGGCTACACCTTC
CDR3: CASSLPDRAYYGYTF

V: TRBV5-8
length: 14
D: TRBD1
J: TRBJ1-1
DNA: TGTGCCAGCAGCTCCAGGGGGGCGCGCACTGAAGCTTTCTTT
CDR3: CASSSRGARTEAFF

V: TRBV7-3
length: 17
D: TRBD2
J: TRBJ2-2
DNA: TGTGCCAGCAGCTTGCTTCCTAGCGGGAGAGCGGCCGGGGAGCTGTTTTTT
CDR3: CASSLLPSGRAAGELFF

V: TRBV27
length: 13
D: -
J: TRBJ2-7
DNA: TGTGCCAGCAGCCCACAGGGTCCCTACGAGCAGTACTTC
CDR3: CASSPQGPYEQYF

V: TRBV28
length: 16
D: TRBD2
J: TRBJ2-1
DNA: TGTGCCAGCAGTTTAGGGTCTAGCGGGGGGGTTTGGTGGCAGTTCTTC
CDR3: CASSLGSSGGVWWQFF

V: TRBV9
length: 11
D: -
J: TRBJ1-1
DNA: TGTGCCAGCAGCCAGGGAAATGAAGCTTTCTTT
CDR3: CASSQGNEAFF

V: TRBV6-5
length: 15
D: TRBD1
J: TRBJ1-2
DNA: TGTGCCAGCAGTACACCCGGGACAGGGAGCTATGGCTACACCTTC
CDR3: CASSTPGTGSYGYTF